This T cell receptor beta chain appears in the sequencing data of a study of T cell responses to AZD1222 COVID-19 vaccine. Study-wide results and limits: Most donors were white British and more were female, and clonal diversity was possibly underestimated. Repertoire sampling occurred only after the peak T cell response.

The CDR3 totals 17 residues. The germline V and J ends were trimmed by 1 base and 4 bases, with 17 bases remaining between them. Germline V gene data show CDR1 as SGHTA and CDR2 as FQGNSA. The method was immunoSEQ multiplex PCR; TCRdb's version includes in-frame clones alone and lacks a portion of them. The sample holds around 99,000 clones, about nine tenths seen once. On this clone: The antigen is not known.

The genes are TRBV7-2 and TRBJ1-3; a weak D match, TRBD1 (6 bases). This specimen was peripheral blood, taken on day 0 of AZD1222 vaccination. The source is an adult in good health. This CDR3 reads CASSLEPQGSYGNTIYF. Written as DNA, the CDR3 is TGTGCCAGCAGCTTAGAACCACAGGGAAGCTACGGAAACACCATATATTTT.